These 9 T cell receptor beta chains were all obtained from the same sample, sequenced in a study of shared clonotypes between healthy human individuals. Clones were sequenced by immunoSEQ multiplex PCR, and TCRdb holds only the in-frame ones, with some missing. The repertoire holds about 99,000 clones, less than 60% seen once, with about 14% in the top ten. Sequencing used PBMCs. The source is a woman aged 40 to 55 in good health. Some clones in this sample may be carry-over from other donors' samples.

This clone was seen more than once but under ten times. The chain is built from TRBV29-1 and TRBJ2-6; unclear D gene. Germline CDR1 is SQVTM and CDR2 is ANQGSEA. This CDR3 contains 13 residues. V was trimmed by 4 bases and J by 1 base, leaving 5 bases between them. The CDR3 is CSVASSGANVLTF. The CDR3 region has the DNA TGCAGCGTTGCCTCATCTGGGGCCAACGTCCTGACTTTC.

This rearrangement joins TRBV30 to TRBJ2-7, with D perhaps matching TRBD1 (6 bases). Germline CDR1 GTSNPN, CDR2 SVGIG (reference sequence). Trimming cost V 4 bases and J 2 bases, with 12 bases left between them. This CDR3 is built from 13 residues. The DNA for the CDR3 is TGTGCCTGGACGTCAGGGGATCCCTACGAGCAGTACTTC. This encodes CAWTSGDPYEQYF.

About this clone itself: This likely reflects a read error, since a far larger clone is one base away. The chain couples TRBV28 to TRBJ2-1; unclear D gene. Trimming removed 5 bases at V and 9 bases at J, with 11 bases between. The length of the CDR3 is 12 residues. The germline gives CDR1 MDHEN, CDR2 SYDVKM. The CDR3 protein is CASSVGLGEQFF. For the CDR3, the DNA is TGTGCCAGCAGTGTCGGTCTGGGTGAGCAGTTCTTC.

This clone has at least ten counts. V gene TRBV6-5 combines with J gene TRBJ1-2; a possible D gene is TRBD1 (5 bases). The germline gives CDR1 MNHEY, CDR2 SVGAGI. V was shortened by 9 bases and J by 7 bases, with 12 bases between the two germline ends. The CDR3 has 11 amino acids. This chain's CDR3 is CASTGGAGYTF. The DNA of the CDR3 is TGTGCCAGTACGGGGGGAGCTGGCTACACCTTC.

There are a few counts of this clone. The chain combines TRBV6-5 with TRBJ2-5; 7 positions match TRBD2. The tail of the sequence fits TRBJ2-7 better, so the J call may be wrong. CDR1 is MNHEY, CDR2 SVGAGI, per germline. This CDR3 has 13 amino acids. The CDR3: CATLNGRPCEQYF. DNA for the CDR3: TGTGCCACCCTTAACGGGAGGCCATGCGAGCAGTACTTC.

In its sample, this clone was seen many times. The J gene is TRBJ2-1, the V gene TRBV21-1; the D segment call TRBD1 is taken from the table without a DNA check. TRBV21-1 is annotated as a pseudogene. There are 16 residues in the CDR3. As DNA, the CDR3 is TGTGCCAGCAGCAATTGGGGTCGGGACAGGAACAATGAGCAGTTCTTC. It translates to CASSNWGRDRNNEQFF.

V and J are TRBV27 and TRBJ1-2, with TRBD1 identical over 8 bases. The CDR3 consists of 14 residues. V lost 1 base and J lost 9; bases outside the gene matches: 7. Germline lookup yields CDR1 MNHEY and CDR2 SMNVEV (reference sequence). For the CDR3, the DNA is TGTGCCAGCAGTTTATTCGGACAGGGTCTTCGCTACACCTTC. Translating gives CASSLFGQGLRYTF.

The sample holds many counts of this clone. V gene TRBV29-1 combines with J gene TRBJ1-1, with a tentative D call TRBD1 (5 bases). V lost 4 bases to trimming and J lost 1 base, with 7 bases between them. Germline V lookup: CDR1 SQVTM, CDR2 ANQGSEA. The CDR3 consists of 12 residues. The CDR3 sequence: CSVGGQNTEAFF. The CDR3 coding sequence is TGCAGCGTTGGCGGACAGAACACTGAAGCTTTCTTT.

This chain links TRBV4-1 with TRBJ2-7; TRBD2 is a possible D gene (5 bases). V was shortened by 2 bases and J by 3 bases, with 8 bases between the two germline ends. The CDR3 totals 13 residues. In germline, CDR1 is MGHRA, CDR2 YSYEKL. The CDR3 DNA reads TGCGCCAGCAGCCAATTGGGAGACTACGAGCAGTACTTC. Its protein is CASSQLGDYEQYF.